Listed here are 6 T cell receptor beta chains from one sample, sequenced in a study of identical twins. In TCRdb, the 5' RACE reads were re-called with MiXCR into one record per CDR3 protein. The sample records about 150,000 distinct CDR3 sequences, approximately 3.5% being singletons. The sample consisted of memory T cells sorted from blood. The origin of the receptors is a man younger than 35 in good health.

This clonotype occurred many times. The limits of the CDR3 on the DNA are not certain, so only TCRdb's listed CDR3 is given. The V call is TRBV27, the J call TRBJ2-3. Germline V gene sequence: CDR1 MNHEY, CDR2 SMNVEV (reference sequence). The CDR3 is 17 residues long, counting both termini. This CDR3 reads CASILDRTRLRTDTQYF.

This clonotype was seen at least ten times. The genes are TRBV20-1 and TRBJ2-7, with 7 bases fitting TRBD2. This CDR3 region has 13 residues. CDR1 is DFQATT, CDR2 SNEGSKA, per germline (reference sequence). V was pared by 6 bases and J by 4 bases, with 9 bases of the junction left unmatched. For the CDR3, the DNA is TGCAGTGCAACGAAGACTAGCTTTTACGAGCAGTACTTC. Translation gives CSATKTSFYEQYF.

This clonotype has a count of ten or more. This chain connects TRBV11-3 to TRBJ2-1; TRBD1 agrees at 8 bases. The CDR3 has 18 residues. The germline V gene encodes CDR1 SGHNT and CDR2 YENEEA. Unmatched junction bases numbered 11, after V lost 1 base and J lost 3 bases. The CDR3: CASSLVMAGGIYYNEQFF. The CDR3 nucleotides read TGTGCCAGCAGCTTAGTTATGGCAGGGGGCATTTACTACAATGAGCAGTTCTTC.

This clonotype was counted many times. The chain joins TRBV5-1 to TRBJ1-2; D is unresolved. V gave up 0 bases and J gave up 2 bases, with 8 bases separating them. The germline V gene encodes CDR1 SGHRS and CDR2 YFSETQ. This CDR3 is built from 14 residues. CDR3 sequence: CASSLVGLNYGYTF. Here the CDR3 DNA reads TGCGCCAGCAGCTTGGTCGGCCTCAACTATGGCTACACCTTC.

This clonotype was seen many times. The rearrangement uses TRBV6-1 and TRBJ1-5, with 10 nucleotides matching TRBD1. Looked up from germline, CDR1 is MNHNS and CDR2 is SASEGT. The CDR3 is 17 residues long. V lost 5 bases to trimming and J lost 3 bases; unmatched junction nucleotides: 10. The CDR3 loop is CASSQDRGGGFNQPQHF. In DNA, the CDR3 is TGTGCCAGCAGTCAGGACAGGGGGGGAGGATTCAATCAGCCCCAGCATTTT.

This clonotype was counted at least ten times. This chain connects TRBV5-1 to TRBJ2-2, with D perhaps TRBD1 (5 bases). Germline V CDR1 and CDR2: SGHRS, YFSETQ. The V end was cut by 5 bases, the J end by 4 bases, with 9 bases between. This CDR3 is 13 amino acids long. The DNA for the CDR3 is TGCGCCAGCAGACCAGACAGCACCGGGGAGCTGTTTTTT. Its translation: CASRPDSTGELFF. Variable domain in full (rest from reference TRBV5-1 and TRBJ2-2): KAGVTQTPRYLIKTRGQQVTLSCSPISGHRSVSWYQQTPGQGLQFLFEYFSETQRNKGNFPGRFSGRQFSNSRSEMNVSTLELGDSALYLCASRPDSTGELFFGEGSRLTVL.